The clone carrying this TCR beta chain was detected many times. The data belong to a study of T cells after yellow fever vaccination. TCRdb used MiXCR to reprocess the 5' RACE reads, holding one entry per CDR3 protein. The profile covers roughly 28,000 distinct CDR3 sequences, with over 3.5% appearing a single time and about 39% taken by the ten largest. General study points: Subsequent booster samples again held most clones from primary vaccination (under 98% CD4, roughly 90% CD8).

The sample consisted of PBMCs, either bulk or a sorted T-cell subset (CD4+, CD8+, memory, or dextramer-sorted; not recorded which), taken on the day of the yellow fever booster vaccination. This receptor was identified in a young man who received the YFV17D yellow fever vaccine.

This CDR3 reads CASSGTGGLQSPLHF. CDR3 in DNA: TGCGCCAGCAGCGGGACCGGGGGTTTGCAGTCACCCCTCCACTTT. V is TRBV5-1 and J is TRBJ1-6; D may be TRBD1 (5 bases). This CDR3 has 15 amino acids. Germline CDR1 SGHRS, CDR2 YFSETQ. V was clipped by 4 bases and J by 10 bases, with 18 bases between them.